Listed here are 30 T cell receptor beta chains from one sample, sequenced in a study of T cell responses to AZD1222 COVID-19 vaccine. Measured with immunoSEQ multiplex PCR; TCRdb has only the in-frame clones, and not every one. In the table there are roughly 170,000 clones, around 94% of which are singletons. Material: peripheral blood, obtained 28 days after the second AZD1222 dose. The source is an adult who received the AZD1222 COVID-19 vaccine.

J is TRBJ2-4 and V is TRBV3-1 (or the pseudogene TRBV3-2); 13 bases line up with TRBD2. The CDR3 has 18 residues. Germline loops: CDR1 LGHDT, CDR2 YNNKEL (reference sequence). V trimming: 4 bases; J trimming: 0 bases; junction bases outside the gene matches: 6. Written as DNA, the CDR3 is TGTGCCAGCAGCCCGGGACTAGCGGGGATACTAGCCAAAAACATTCAGTACTTC. Translated, it gives CASSPGLAGILAKNIQYF.

In DNA, the CDR3 is TGTGCCAGTAGTATCCTACCTTCTAGCACAGATACGCAGTATTTT. Translated, it gives CASSILPSSTDTQYF. The V call is TRBV19, the J call TRBJ2-3; D ambiguous. CDR1 and CDR2 (germline): LNHDA, SQIVND (reference sequence). V was trimmed by 3 bases and J by 0 bases, leaving 10 bases between them. The CDR3 contains 15 residues.

This rearrangement joins TRBV6-1 to TRBJ1-2; 7 bases align to TRBD1. Germline CDR1 MNHNS, CDR2 SASEGT. J lost 8 bases, V lost 0 bases, and 12 bases had no gene match. This CDR3 is 16 amino acids long. CDR3 coding DNA: TGTGCCAGCAGTGAAGCCCCCTTACAGGGGTTCGAGGGCTACACCTTC. Amino acid sequence: CASSEAPLQGFEGYTF.

This clone was seen just once. The chain carries TRBV5-6 and TRBJ1-2; D gene ambiguous. Germline CDR1 reads SGHDT; CDR2 reads YYEEEE. Between the trimmed V and J ends, which lost 0 bases and 8 bases, there was a span of 11 bases. This CDR3 is 13 amino acids long. The CDR3 DNA reads TGTGCCAGCAGCTTGGCGGATGCGGGCGGCTACACCTTC. Residues: CASSLADAGGYTF.

V and J are TRBV3-1 (or the pseudogene TRBV3-2) and TRBJ2-3; D may correspond to TRBD1 or TRBD2 (5 bases each). V was shortened by 3 bases and J by 0 bases, with 7 bases between the two germline ends. The CDR3 has 14 amino acids. Germline lookup yields CDR1 LGHDT and CDR2 YNNKEL (reference sequence). In DNA form, the CDR3 reads TGTGCCAGCAGCCATTGGGGGAGCACAGATACGCAGTATTTT. Translation: CASSHWGSTDTQYF.

The CDR3 is CASSTGFYNSPLHF. CDR3 sequence (DNA): TGTGCCAGCAGCACAGGCTTCTATAATTCACCCCTCCACTTT. This chain joins TRBV7-9 and TRBJ1-6; possible D gene TRBD1, 5 bases. The CDR3 runs to 14 residues. The germline gives CDR1 SEHNR, CDR2 FQNEAQ (reference sequence). The V end lost 5 bases, the J end lost 3 bases, and 8 bases lay between the germline ends.

The chain carries TRBV11-2 and TRBJ2-1; possibly TRBD1 or TRBD2 for D (5 bases each). V was pared by 4 bases and J by 0 bases, with 10 bases between. The CDR3 has 15 residues. Germline V gives CDR1 SGHAT, CDR2 FQNNGV. CDR3 nucleotide sequence: TGTGCCAGCAGCTCCACGGGGCTCTCCTACAATGAGCAGTTCTTC. This gives the protein CASSSTGLSYNEQFF.

The chain is built from TRBV29-1 and TRBJ1-4; D unresolved. V was trimmed by 2 bases and J by 7 bases, leaving 5 bases between them. This CDR3 has 11 amino acids. CDR1 is SQVTM, CDR2 ANQGSEA, per germline. CDR3 DNA: TGCAGCGTTGAAACGGGTGAAAAACTGTTTTTT. The encoded protein is CSVETGEKLFF.

V usage is TRBV6-6 and J usage is TRBJ1-2, with TRBD1 as a possible D gene (6 bases). V gave up 6 bases and J gave up 3 bases, with 14 bases separating them. The CDR3 loop spans 14 amino acids. Germline lookup yields CDR1 MNHNY and CDR2 SVGAGI (reference sequence). The CDR3: CASRSGVEDYGYTF. The CDR3 DNA reads as TGTGCCAGCAGATCAGGGGTAGAAGACTATGGCTACACCTTC.

J is TRBJ1-2 and V is TRBV5-6, with 10 bases matching TRBD1. Germline-derived CDR1 and CDR2 are SGHDT and YYEEEE. The V segment lost 4 bases and the J segment 4 bases; nucleotides outside the gene matches: 10. The CDR3 is 16 residues long. CDR3 in DNA: TGTGCCAGCAGCAGCCTGGGACAGGGGAACGCCTATGGCTACACCTTC. This gives the protein CASSSLGQGNAYGYTF.

The J gene is TRBJ1-2, the V gene TRBV27, with 10 bases aligning to TRBD1. CDR3 length: 13 amino acids. The germline V gene encodes CDR1 MNHEY and CDR2 SMNVEV (reference sequence). V was pared by 8 bases and J by 8 bases, with 8 bases of the junction left unmatched. The CDR3, as DNA: TGTGCCAGCTACGCCGGGACAGGGGACGGCTACACCTTC. It encodes CASYAGTGDGYTF.

The gene calls are TRBV4-2 and TRBJ1-6, with D hard to call. The ends were cut back, 6 bases at V and 7 bases at J, with 25 bases in the middle. Germline CDR1 reads LGHNA; CDR2 reads YNFKEQ. CDR3 length: 18 residues. CDR3 DNA: TGTGCCAGCAGGCCAAGGTTAGGAACGGGAGGTGGGAATTCACCCCTCCACTTT. Its protein is CASRPRLGTGGGNSPLHF.

In its sample, this clone was seen once. The chain has TRBV27 and TRBJ2-2; either TRBD1 or TRBD2 may supply D (5 bases each). V gave up 3 bases and J gave up 1 base, with 6 bases separating them. In germline, CDR1 is MNHEY, CDR2 SMNVEV (reference sequence). The CDR3 is made up of 14 amino acids. As DNA, the CDR3 is TGTGCCAGCAGTTTTGGGGGGAACACCGGGGAGCTGTTTTTT. It is translated as CASSFGGNTGELFF.

The table lists this clone with a few counts. The J gene is TRBJ1-6, the V gene TRBV6-5; 11 positions agree with TRBD1. V was pared by 4 bases and J by 9 bases, with 5 bases of the junction left unmatched. This CDR3 is 15 amino acids long. Germline CDR1 and CDR2: MNHEY and SVGAGI. The CDR3 sequence is CASSSLGQGGSPLHF. The CDR3 DNA sequence: TGTGCCAGCAGTTCCTTGGGACAGGGGGGTTCACCCCTCCACTTT.

V gene TRBV27 combines with J gene TRBJ1-5; D perhaps matches TRBD1 (5 bases). There are 15 residues in the CDR3. CDR1 and CDR2 from the germline V gene are MNHEY and SMNVEV (reference sequence). With 0 bases removed from V and 5 bases from J, the gap between germline ends came to 11 bases. DNA of the CDR3: TGTGCCAGCAGTTTATCGGGGCCCAGCCATCAGCCCCAGCATTTT. This encodes CASSLSGPSHQPQHF.

This clone came up once. V and J are TRBV6-5 and TRBJ1-6; possible D gene TRBD1, 6 bases. Germline V gene sequence: CDR1 MNHEY, CDR2 SVGAGI. The CDR3 contains 14 residues. V was pared by 7 bases and J by 5 bases, with 12 bases between. CDR3 protein: CASTRTANNSPLHF. The DNA of the CDR3 is TGTGCCAGCACCAGGACAGCTAATAATTCACCCCTCCACTTT.

This clone was seen once. The rearrangement links TRBV27 to TRBJ2-7; D tentatively fits TRBD1 or TRBD2 (5 bases each). Trimming cost V 4 bases and J 3 bases, with 10 bases left between them. The CDR3 length is 13 residues. CDR1 and CDR2 from the germline V gene are MNHEY and SMNVEV (reference sequence). In DNA, the CDR3 is TGTGCCAGCAGTTCGGGACGGGACTACGAGCAGTACTTC. Protein product: CASSSGRDYEQYF.

The chain is built from TRBV19 and TRBJ1-4; a possible D gene is TRBD1 (6 bases). Germline CDR1 LNHDA, CDR2 SQIVND (reference sequence). The V and J ends lost 6 bases and 8 bases respectively, with 16 bases between them. This CDR3 is 14 amino acids long. The CDR3 spells CASSTTGSREKLFF. CDR3 sequence (DNA): TGTGCCAGTAGCACAACAGGGAGTCGGGAAAAACTGTTTTTT.

The rearrangement links TRBV11-2 to TRBJ1-2; D is unresolved. The CDR3 is made up of 12 amino acids. CDR1 is SGHAT, CDR2 FQNNGV, per germline. Trimming removed 2 bases from V and 4 bases from J, with 5 bases in between. CDR3 sequence: CASSLSVYGYTF. CDR3 nucleotide sequence: TGTGCCAGCAGCTTATCGGTCTATGGCTACACCTTC.

V usage is TRBV12-3 or TRBV12-4 and J usage is TRBJ1-1, with TRBD1 as a possible D gene (6 bases). V dropped 4 bases and J dropped 3 bases, with 9 bases sitting between them. The CDR3 runs 13 residues. DNA of the CDR3: TGTGCCAGCAGTTCGGACAGTGACACTGAAGCTTTCTTT. This gives the protein CASSSDSDTEAFF.

This rearrangement joins TRBV6-6 to TRBJ1-3, with D possibly matching TRBD1 (5 bases). Germline CDR1 MNHNY, CDR2 SVGAGI (reference sequence). Trimming left V 7 bases short and J 0 bases short, with 10 bases between. The CDR3 is 14 amino acids. CDR3 residues: CASKDSSSGNTIYF. CDR3 in DNA: TGTGCCAGCAAAGACAGCAGCTCTGGAAACACCATATATTTT.

The V and J genes are TRBV3-1 (or the pseudogene TRBV3-2) and TRBJ2-1; 13 bases fit TRBD2. Trimming cost V 4 bases and J 9 bases; bases outside gene matches: 6. The CDR3 covers 15 residues. Germline V lookup: CDR1 LGHDT, CDR2 YNNKEL (reference sequence). The CDR3 loop is CASSLGLAGVSEQFF. In DNA form, the CDR3 reads TGTGCCAGCAGCCTAGGACTAGCGGGAGTTAGTGAGCAGTTCTTC.

The rearrangement joins TRBV5-4 to TRBJ1-6; D is perhaps TRBD1 (5 bases). Between the trimmed V and J ends, which lost 0 bases and 4 bases, there was a span of 8 bases. CDR1 SGHNT and CDR2 YYREEE come from the germline V gene (reference sequence). The CDR3 runs 15 residues. DNA of the CDR3: TGTGCCAGCAGCTTGGTGGGGGTGTATAATTCACCCCTCCACTTT. It yields the protein CASSLVGVYNSPLHF.

The chain couples TRBV27 to TRBJ1-4; 9 nucleotides line up with TRBD1. Trimming took 2 bases from V and 8 from J; bases not matched to a gene: 3. CDR1 and CDR2 (germline): MNHEY, SMNVEV (reference sequence). The CDR3 sequence is 14 residues long. The CDR3: CASSLGQGWEKLFF. The CDR3 DNA is TGTGCCAGCAGTTTAGGACAGGGGTGGGAAAAACTGTTTTTT.

As concerns this clone: This sample includes further DNA sequences coding for the same CDR3. This chain uses TRBV5-1 with TRBJ2-2; TRBD1 is a possible D gene (6 bases). The V end lost 1 base, the J end lost 1 base, and 11 bases lay between the germline ends. The CDR3 length is 16 residues. The germline gives CDR1 SGHRS, CDR2 YFSETQ. CDR3 in DNA: TGCGCCAGCAGCTTGACAGGGACCTTGAACACCGGGGAGCTGTTTTTT. Encoded protein: CASSLTGTLNTGELFF.

V gene TRBV27 combines with J gene TRBJ2-7; the D is unclear. Trimming removed 0 bases at V and 5 bases at J, with 8 bases between. Germline CDR1 reads MNHEY; CDR2 reads SMNVEV (reference sequence). CDR3 length equals 13 residues. Here the CDR3 DNA reads TGTGCCAGCAGTTTATCAGAAAAGCACGAGCAGTACTTC. It encodes CASSLSEKHEQYF.

The chain has TRBV27 and TRBJ1-4; perhaps TRBD1 as D (6 bases). The V and J ends lost 5 bases and 8 bases respectively, with 9 bases between them. There are 12 residues in the CDR3. Germline lookup yields CDR1 MNHEY and CDR2 SMNVEV (reference sequence). DNA for the CDR3: TGTGCCAGCAGTCTAAGGGGGGAAAAACTGTTTTTT. As protein: CASSLRGEKLFF.

V is TRBV10-3 and J is TRBJ2-1; TRBD1 matches 9 bases. This CDR3 has 14 amino acids. The V and J ends lost 8 bases and 8 bases, in that order; junction bases with no gene match: 10. CDR1 ENHRY and CDR2 SYGVKD come from the germline V gene. This CDR3 is CAIGGTGTRDEQFF. In DNA, the CDR3 is TGTGCCATCGGGGGGACAGGGACGCGCGATGAGCAGTTCTTC.

The chain is built from TRBV6-5 and TRBJ1-1; D is ambiguous. The CDR3 loop spans 13 amino acids. The germline V and J ends were trimmed by 5 bases and 7 bases, with 14 bases remaining between them. The germline V gene has CDR1 MNHEY and CDR2 SVGAGI. The CDR3 DNA reads TGTGCCAGCAGTCCTCGGCGGAGGAATGAAGCTTTCTTT. This encodes CASSPRRRNEAFF.

This chain connects TRBV9 to TRBJ1-3; no definite D call. The CDR3 is 15 amino acids. Germline CDR1 reads SGDLS; CDR2 reads YYNGEE. The V end was cut by 0 bases, the J end by 1 base, with 8 bases between. DNA for the CDR3: TGTGCCAGCAGCGTAGCACTCGAATCTGGAAACACCATATATTTT. Amino acid sequence: CASSVALESGNTIYF.